These 26 T cell receptor beta chains were all obtained from the same sample, sequenced in a study of neurological immune-mediated disorders. TCRdb re-called the 5' RACE reads through MiXCR, storing one row per CDR3 protein. Here the sample spans 87,000 or so distinct CDR3 sequences, around 3.3% being singletons. The sequenced sample consisted of PBMCs. Source of these receptors: a woman aged 18 to 35 with multiple sclerosis.

The rearrangement links TRBV6-5 to TRBJ2-7; 8 bases are a match to TRBD2. V was clipped by 0 bases and J by 3 bases; unmatched bases: 4. Germline CDR1 and CDR2: MNHEY and SVGAGI. The CDR3 runs to 15 residues. The CDR3, as DNA: TGTGCCAGCAGTTACTCAGTAGCGGGGAACTACGAGCAGTACTTC. Translated: CASSYSVAGNYEQYF.

This clonotype was observed many times. The V gene is TRBV6-6, the J gene TRBJ1-2; D might be TRBD1 (5 bases). The CDR3 totals 14 residues. Between the trimmed V and J ends, which lost 4 bases and 8 bases, there was a span of 17 bases. CDR1 is MNHNY, CDR2 SVGAGI, per germline (reference sequence). The CDR3 nucleotides are TGTGCCAGCAGTTCCAGGGAGAGATCGACCGGCTACACCTTC. It codes for CASSSRERSTGYTF.

In this sample, this clonotype turned up many times. The rearrangement joins TRBV29-1 to TRBJ1-1; tentatively, D is TRBD1 (6 bases). The CDR3 sequence is 14 residues long. V lost 4 bases and J 0 bases, leaving 12 bases between the germline ends. Germline V gives CDR1 SQVTM, CDR2 ANQGSEA. The CDR3 region is CSVGLGGLNTEAFF. DNA of the CDR3: TGCAGCGTTGGATTAGGGGGGTTGAACACTGAAGCTTTCTTT.

This clonotype was counted at least ten times. The chain links TRBV7-2 to TRBJ2-6; tentative D call: TRBD1 (5 bases). Looked up from germline, CDR1 is SGHTA and CDR2 is FQGNSA. The CDR3 contains 17 residues. The V and J ends lost 2 bases and 0 bases respectively, with 11 bases between them. The CDR3 DNA reads as TGTGCCAGCAGCTTATACAGGTTGAGCTCTGGGGCCAACGTCCTGACTTTC. This gives the protein CASSLYRLSSGANVLTF.

Ten or more counts support this clonotype. The rearrangement uses TRBV20-1 and TRBJ2-7; D possibly matches TRBD1 or TRBD2 (5 bases each). V was shortened by 3 bases and J by 7 bases, with 34 bases between the two germline ends. CDR1 DFQATT and CDR2 SNEGSKA come from the germline V gene (reference sequence). The length of the CDR3 is 19 residues. CDR3 residues: CSASYYSQGIRGVEGEQYF. CDR3 bases: TGCAGTGCTAGTTATTATTCGCAGGGTATCCGCGGCGTCGAGGGGGAGCAGTACTTC.

This clonotype was seen at least ten times. V usage is TRBV28 and J usage is TRBJ2-1; 10 nucleotides align to TRBD2. V was pared by 7 bases and J by 6 bases, with 6 bases of the junction left unmatched. The germline V gene encodes CDR1 MDHEN and CDR2 SYDVKM. This CDR3 has 14 residues. CDR3 DNA: TGTGCCAGCACCAGGGGACTAGCGTTCAATGAGCAGTTCTTC. Amino acid sequence: CASTRGLAFNEQFF. Full variable domain (outside the CDR3, taken from reference TRBV28 and TRBJ2-1): DVKVTQSSRYLVKRTGEKVFLECVQDMDHENMFWYRQDPGLGLRLIYFSYDVKMKEKGDIPEGYSVSREKKERFSLILESASTNQTSMYLCASTRGLAFNEQFFGPGTRLTVL.

In this sample, this clonotype turned up a few times. The junction differs from germline at one of its ends, possibly a read error. The chain combines TRBV7-2 with TRBJ2-6, with a tentative D call TRBD1 (5 bases). The CDR3 spans 16 residues. Germline V gives CDR1 SGHTA, CDR2 FQGNSA. The CDR3 spells CASSLAGRSGAKVLTF. For the CDR3, the DNA is TGTGCCAGCAGCTTAGCCGGTAGATCTGGGGCCAAAGTCCTGACTTTC.

This clonotype was detected many times. CDR3 sequence (DNA): TGCGCCAGCAGCCCCCGGGACAGGGAGATGGATACGCAGTATTTT. Protein product: CASSPRDREMDTQYF. This chain joins TRBV5-1 and TRBJ2-3; 9 bases are a match to TRBD1. Unmatched junction bases numbered 9, after V lost 4 bases and J lost 6 bases. The CDR3 is 15 residues long. Per germline, CDR1 SGHRS and CDR2 YFSETQ.

This clonotype came up many times. The chain employs TRBV10-3 and TRBJ2-3, with a possible D match to TRBD1 (6 bases). Germline-derived CDR1 and CDR2 are ENHRY and SYGVKD. The CDR3 consists of 18 residues. The V end lost 0 bases, the J end lost 6 bases, and 22 bases lay between the germline ends. The CDR3 here is CAISESHPGTTQPDTQYF. CDR3 nucleotide sequence: TGTGCCATCAGTGAGTCGCATCCCGGGACAACTCAACCGGATACGCAGTATTTT.

This clonotype occurred many times. The chain carries TRBV5-6 and TRBJ1-1; D gene unclear. V was trimmed by 4 bases and J by 1 base, leaving 14 bases between them. The CDR3 is made up of 15 amino acids. CDR1 is SGHDT, CDR2 YYEEEE, per germline. The CDR3 loop reads CASSPWSLRNTEAFF. DNA of the CDR3: TGTGCCAGCAGCCCCTGGTCCCTTCGGAACACTGAAGCTTTCTTT.

There are many counts of this clonotype. The chain recombines TRBV6-5 with TRBJ2-5, with D maybe TRBD1 (6 bases). The CDR3 runs to 14 residues. The germline V and J ends were trimmed by 4 bases and 5 bases, with 14 bases remaining between them. Germline assignment: CDR1 MNHEY and CDR2 SVGAGI. This chain's CDR3 is CASSFDRLSETQYF. CDR3 nucleotides: TGTGCCAGCAGTTTTGACAGGTTAAGTGAGACCCAGTACTTC.

This clonotype was recorded at least ten times. The V call is TRBV20-1, the J call TRBJ2-7, with D perhaps TRBD1 (5 bases). V was pared by 1 base and J by 6 bases, with 10 bases between. Per germline, CDR1 DFQATT and CDR2 SNEGSKA (reference sequence). This CDR3 has 12 residues. CDR3 in amino acids: CSARGLGREQYF. As DNA, the CDR3 is TGCAGTGCTAGAGGATTGGGGCGCGAGCAGTACTTC.

This clonotype was found many times. J is TRBJ2-4 and V is TRBV2; D remains unclear. Looked up from germline, CDR1 is SNHLY and CDR2 is FYNNEI. Trimming took 3 bases from V and 6 from J, leaving 15 bases between them. The CDR3 is 15 residues long. The CDR3 region has the DNA TGTGCCAGCAGTGAGGATGCGGCCAGGCGAAACATTCAGTACTTC. Translating it yields CASSEDAARRNIQYF.

This clonotype was found many times. The chain combines TRBV20-1 with TRBJ1-5; 8 bases are shared with TRBD1. Germline CDR1 DFQATT, CDR2 SNEGSKA (reference sequence). J lost 3 bases, V lost 6 bases, and 10 bases had no gene match. The CDR3 spans 15 residues. CDR3: CSARGTDRDNQPQHF. The CDR3 coding sequence is TGCAGTGCAAGGGGAACGGACAGGGACAATCAGCCCCAGCATTTT.

This clonotype has at least ten counts. The chain links TRBV7-6 to TRBJ2-2; weak D call: TRBD1 (6 bases). Trimming pared 4 bases from V and 7 bases from J, leaving 22 bases between. The CDR3 is 17 amino acids. Germline V gene data show CDR1 as SGHVS and CDR2 as FNYEAQ. The CDR3 loop reads CASSSHPGVGVSGELFF. CDR3 nucleotides: TGTGCCAGCAGCTCACATCCAGGGGTTGGTGTGAGCGGGGAGCTGTTTTTT. The variable domain in full, completed from reference TRBV7-6 and TRBJ2-2, reads GAGVSQSPRYKVTKRGQDVALRCDPISGHVSLYWYRQALGQGPEFLTYFNYEAQQDKSGLPNDRFSAERPEGSISTLTIQRTEQRDSAMYRCASSSHPGVGVSGELFFGEGSRLTVL.

This clonotype has a count of ten or more. This chain connects TRBV18 to TRBJ1-5; D call uncertain. V was trimmed by 1 base and J by 5 bases, leaving 18 bases between them. This CDR3 comprises 17 residues. CDR1 and CDR2 from the germline V gene are KGHSH and LQKENI. This CDR3 is CASSPQGQHSGDQPQHF. In DNA, the CDR3 is TGTGCCAGCTCACCACAAGGGCAACATAGCGGGGATCAGCCCCAGCATTTT.

This clonotype was observed a handful of times. Since a much larger clone is just one base distant, this may be a read error. The chain recombines TRBV4-1 with TRBJ2-7; D is possibly TRBD1 (6 bases). Germline V gene data show CDR1 as MGHRA and CDR2 as YSYEKL. The CDR3 spans 15 residues. The ends were cut back, 3 bases at V and 2 bases at J, with 14 bases in the middle. CDR3 in DNA: TGCGCCAGCAGCCACGGAGGAAAGGGGGCCTACGAGCAGTACTTC. Protein: CASSHGGKGAYEQYF.

This clonotype was picked up many times. V is TRBV20-1 and J is TRBJ1-2, with D unresolved. V lost 0 bases and J 3 bases, leaving 11 bases between the germline ends. The germline CDR1 and CDR2 sequences are DFQATT and SNEGSKA (reference sequence). The CDR3 spans 14 residues. The CDR3 DNA sequence: TGCAGTGCTAGAGAGCTGGCCTACTACTATGGCTACACCTTC. It codes for CSARELAYYYGYTF.

This clonotype was counted many times. This sequence joins TRBV20-1 and TRBJ2-3, with 11 bases identical to TRBD2. Looked up from germline, CDR1 is DFQATT and CDR2 is SNEGSKA (reference sequence). The CDR3 covers 17 residues. Germline trimming cut 0 bases from V and 2 bases from J; bases unmatched to any gene: 7. CDR3 protein: CSARDGLAGGNTDTQYF. Here the CDR3 DNA reads TGCAGTGCTAGAGATGGGCTAGCGGGGGGAAACACAGATACGCAGTATTTT.

This clonotype was seen repeatedly, ten times or more. The V and J genes are TRBV7-2 and TRBJ1-6; possible D gene TRBD1, 5 bases. V was pared by 3 bases and J by 8 bases, with 14 bases between. Germline CDR1 and CDR2: SGHTA and FQGNSA. This CDR3 comprises 15 residues. The DNA of the CDR3 is TGTGCCAGCAGCTTCGGGGGAGGACGGGATTCACCCCTCCACTTT. This codes for CASSFGGGRDSPLHF.

This clonotype came up many times. The chain is built from TRBV5-1 and TRBJ2-5; D is unresolved. Germline CDR1 SGHRS, CDR2 YFSETQ. The ends were cut back, 4 bases at V and 2 bases at J, with 12 bases in the middle. CDR3 size: 14 residues. The CDR3 here is CASSPTPQQETQYF. The CDR3 bases are TGCGCCAGCAGCCCGACTCCGCAACAAGAGACCCAGTACTTC.

This clonotype has at least ten counts. This sequence joins TRBV5-1 and TRBJ1-5; D might be TRBD1 (6 bases). This CDR3 comprises 14 residues. Germline loops: CDR1 SGHRS, CDR2 YFSETQ. V lost 4 bases and J lost 1, with 9 bases in between. The CDR3 nucleotides read TGCGCCAGCAGCCCCGGGACAAGCAATCAGCCCCAGCATTTT. Amino acid sequence: CASSPGTSNQPQHF.

In its sample, this clonotype was seen many times. This rearrangement joins TRBV7-2 to TRBJ2-1; D not resolved. Trimming removed 4 bases at V and 6 bases at J, with 19 bases between. The CDR3 covers 16 residues. CDR1 and CDR2 (germline): SGHTA, FQGNSA. The CDR3 spells CASSSYPVTVVNEQFF. The DNA for the CDR3 is TGTGCCAGCAGCTCGTACCCCGTTACTGTGGTCAATGAGCAGTTCTTC.

This clonotype appeared many times. This chain connects TRBV6-5 to TRBJ2-1; 9 bases map to TRBD2. CDR1 is MNHEY, CDR2 SVGAGI, per germline. The V gene end was trimmed by 7 bases and the J gene end by 4 bases; junction bases not matched to a gene: 8. The CDR3 loop spans 15 amino acids. Written as DNA, the CDR3 is TGTGCCAGCACCCCCCTGGCGGGAGGGTACAATGAGCAGTTCTTC. It codes for CASTPLAGGYNEQFF.

This chain connects TRBV7-2 to TRBJ1-1; no clear D gene. V gave up 1 base and J gave up 3 bases, with 12 bases separating them. CDR1 and CDR2 from the germline V gene are SGHTA and FQGNSA. This CDR3 spans 15 amino acids. DNA of the CDR3: TGTGCCAGCAGCTTAGGACGGGTTAAGGACACTGAAGCTTTCTTT. Translated, it gives CASSLGRVKDTEAFF.

This clonotype was counted many times. This chain links TRBV6-1 with TRBJ2-1; the D call may be TRBD1 or TRBD2 (5 bases each). This CDR3 comprises 17 residues. Trimming left V 4 bases short and J 6 bases short, with 22 bases between. Germline-derived CDR1 and CDR2 are MNHNS and SASEGT. The CDR3 here is CASSVYRRGAFGNEQFF. CDR3 nucleotides: TGTGCCAGCAGTGTATACCGCCGGGGCGCGTTTGGCAATGAGCAGTTCTTC.